The 5 T cell receptor beta chains listed next were all sequenced from one sample in a study of control samples from healthy donors and cancer patients. Only in-frame clones appear in the TCRdb table, and some are missing; sequencing was by immunoSEQ multiplex PCR. The data contain just over 150,000 clones, roughly 92% of them seen just once; the ten biggest clones take up around 2.2%. The source material was blood. These receptors originate from a man aged 45-65 years in good health.

This rearrangement joins TRBV27 to TRBJ2-5; tentatively, D is TRBD1 (7 bases). Between the trimmed V and J ends, which lost 6 bases and 5 bases, there was a span of 19 bases. The CDR3 contains 15 residues. Germline-derived CDR1 and CDR2 are MNHEY and SMNVEV (reference sequence). CDR3 in DNA: TGTGCCAGCAGCACGACAGGGAGGTTCGGGGAGACCCAGTACTTC. Its translation is CASSTTGRFGETQYF.

This chain uses TRBV6-1 with TRBJ2-3; 7 positions agree with TRBD2. CDR1 is MNHNS and CDR2 is SASEGT in the germline V gene. Trimming took 4 bases from V and 3 from J; bases not matched to a gene: 10. The CDR3 runs 16 residues. The chain's CDR3 is CASSAGPAGPTDTQYF. As DNA, the CDR3 is TGTGCCAGCAGTGCTGGTCCAGCGGGGCCAACAGATACGCAGTATTTT.

The V and J genes are TRBV19 and TRBJ1-5, with a possible D match to TRBD1 (5 bases). Germline assignment: CDR1 LNHDA and CDR2 SQIVND (reference sequence). Deletions cut 0 bases from V and 3 bases from J, with 15 bases between. This CDR3 contains 17 residues. CDR3 sequence (DNA): TGTGCCAGTAGTATAGATAGAACCGTGGGGGACAATCAGCCCCAGCATTTT. This encodes CASSIDRTVGDNQPQHF.

The rearrangement joins TRBV18 to TRBJ1-2; the D is unclear. Germline lookup yields CDR1 KGHSH and CDR2 LQKENI. V was clipped by 5 bases and J by 8 bases, with 12 bases between them. CDR3 length equals 12 residues. CDR3 region: CASSDRYDGYTF. For the CDR3, the DNA is TGTGCCAGCTCAGATAGGTATGACGGCTACACCTTC.

This chain links TRBV5-1 with TRBJ2-2; D is ambiguous. Trimming pared 0 bases from V and 1 base from J, leaving 7 bases between. This CDR3 contains 15 residues. The germline CDR1 and CDR2 sequences are SGHRS and YFSETQ. For the CDR3, the DNA is TGCGCCAGCAGCTTGGGCCCCGGGAACACCGGGGAGCTGTTTTTT. This encodes CASSLGPGNTGELFF.